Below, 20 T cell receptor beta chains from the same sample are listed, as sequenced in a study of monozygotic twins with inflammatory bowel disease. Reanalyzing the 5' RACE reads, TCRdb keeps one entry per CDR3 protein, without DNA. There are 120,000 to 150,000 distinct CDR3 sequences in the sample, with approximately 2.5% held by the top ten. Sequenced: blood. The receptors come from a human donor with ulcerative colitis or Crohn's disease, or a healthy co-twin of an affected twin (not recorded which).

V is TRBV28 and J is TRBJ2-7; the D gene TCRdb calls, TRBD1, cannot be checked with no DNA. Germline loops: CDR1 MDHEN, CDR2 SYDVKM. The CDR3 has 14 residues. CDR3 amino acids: CASSFSAPPYEQYF. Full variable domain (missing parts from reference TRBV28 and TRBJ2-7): DVKVTQSSRYLVKRTGEKVFLECVQDMDHENMFWYRQDPGLGLRLIYFSYDVKMKEKGDIPEGYSVSREKKERFSLILESASTNQTSMYLCASSFSAPPYEQYFGPGTRLTVT.

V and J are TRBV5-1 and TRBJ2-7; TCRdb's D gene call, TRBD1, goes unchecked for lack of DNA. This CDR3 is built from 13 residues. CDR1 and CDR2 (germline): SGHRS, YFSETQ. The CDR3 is CASSTPTGSEQYF.

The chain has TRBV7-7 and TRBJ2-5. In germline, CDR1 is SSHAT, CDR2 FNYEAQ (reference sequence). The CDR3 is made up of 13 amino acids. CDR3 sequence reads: CASSRQVQETQYF.

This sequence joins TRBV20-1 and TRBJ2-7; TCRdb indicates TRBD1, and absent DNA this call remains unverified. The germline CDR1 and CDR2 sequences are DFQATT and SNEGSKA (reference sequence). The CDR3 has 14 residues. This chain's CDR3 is CSAPISTGGHEQYF.

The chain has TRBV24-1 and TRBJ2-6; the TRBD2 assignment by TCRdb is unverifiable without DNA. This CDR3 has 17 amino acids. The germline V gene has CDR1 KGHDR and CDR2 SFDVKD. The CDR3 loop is CATSDAGTHSGANVLTF.

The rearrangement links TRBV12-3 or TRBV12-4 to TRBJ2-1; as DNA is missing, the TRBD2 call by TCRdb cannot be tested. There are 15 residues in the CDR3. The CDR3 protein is CASSLRRESYNEQFF.

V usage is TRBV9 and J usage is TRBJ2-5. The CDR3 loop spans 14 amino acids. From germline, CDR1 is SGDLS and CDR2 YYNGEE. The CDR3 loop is CASSVGQFVETQYF.

The CDR3 spells CASSYSQGTQHF. The V and J genes are TRBV6-2 or TRBV6-3 and TRBJ1-5; TCRdb selects TRBD1, and the lack of DNA leaves this call unchecked. CDR1 and CDR2 from the germline V gene are MNHEY and SVGEGT. This CDR3 has 12 amino acids.

CDR3 loop: CASSPTGTGVYGYTF. This chain joins TRBV5-1 and TRBJ1-2; the TCRdb call, TRBD1, lacks DNA for checking. Per germline, CDR1 SGHRS and CDR2 YFSETQ. CDR3 length: 15 amino acids.

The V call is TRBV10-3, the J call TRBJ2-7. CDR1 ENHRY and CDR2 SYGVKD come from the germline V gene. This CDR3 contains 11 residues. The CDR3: CAISLGDEQYF.

This chain's CDR3 is CASSPWTGRSYEQYF. The chain uses TRBV27 and TRBJ2-7. The germline CDR1 and CDR2 sequences are MNHEY and SMNVEV (reference sequence). CDR3 length equals 15 residues.

Here the CDR3 reads CSAVGTGRSYNSPLHF. The V and J genes are TRBV20-1 and TRBJ1-6; TCRdb names TRBD1, which stays unverified in the absence of DNA. This CDR3 contains 16 residues. In germline, CDR1 is DFQATT, CDR2 SNEGSKA (reference sequence).

This CDR3 is CASSGTGGNEQFF. This chain links TRBV6-1 with TRBJ2-1; TCRdb reports TRBD2, a call that lacks DNA to check it against. The CDR3 extends over 13 amino acids. Germline CDR1 is MNHNS and CDR2 is SASEGT.

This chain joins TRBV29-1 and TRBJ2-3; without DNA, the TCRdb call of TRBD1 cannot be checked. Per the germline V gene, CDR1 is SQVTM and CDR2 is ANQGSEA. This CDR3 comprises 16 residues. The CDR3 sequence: CSVVKSRWGGTDTQYF.

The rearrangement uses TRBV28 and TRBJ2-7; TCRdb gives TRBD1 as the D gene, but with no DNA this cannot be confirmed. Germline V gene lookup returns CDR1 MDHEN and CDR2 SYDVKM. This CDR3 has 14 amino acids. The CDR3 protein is CASSRLQPRGEQYF.

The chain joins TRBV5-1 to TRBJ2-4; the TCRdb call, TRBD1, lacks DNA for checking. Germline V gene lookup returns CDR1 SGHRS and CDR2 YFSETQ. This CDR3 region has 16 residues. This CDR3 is CASSQQGQGAGNIQYF. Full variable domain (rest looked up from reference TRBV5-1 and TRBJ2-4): KAGVTQTPRYLIKTRGQQVTLSCSPISGHRSVSWYQQTPGQGLQFLFEYFSETQRNKGNFPGRFSGRQFSNSRSEMNVSTLELGDSALYLCASSQQGQGAGNIQYFGAGTRLSVL.

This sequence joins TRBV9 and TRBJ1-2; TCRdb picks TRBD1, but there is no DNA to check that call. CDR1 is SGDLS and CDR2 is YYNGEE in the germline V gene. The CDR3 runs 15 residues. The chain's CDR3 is CASSVDHSPTLGYTF.

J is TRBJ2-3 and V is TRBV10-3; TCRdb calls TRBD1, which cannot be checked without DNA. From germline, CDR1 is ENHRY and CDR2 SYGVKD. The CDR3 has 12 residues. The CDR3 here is CAVQGYTDTQYF.

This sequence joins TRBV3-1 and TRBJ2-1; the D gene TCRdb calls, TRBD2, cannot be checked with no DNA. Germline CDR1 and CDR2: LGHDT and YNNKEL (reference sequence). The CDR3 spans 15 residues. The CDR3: CASSQGDNRADEQFF.

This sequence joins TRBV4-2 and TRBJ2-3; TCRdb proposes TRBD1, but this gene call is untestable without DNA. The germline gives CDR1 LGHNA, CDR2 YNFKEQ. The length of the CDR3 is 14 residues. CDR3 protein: CASSQLTGTDTQYF.